The entry that follows covers one TCR beta chain sequence. The antigen remains unidentified. This specimen belongs to a study of long-term antiretroviral therapy in people with HIV. General study results and limits: Post-treatment diversity went higher with ART but stayed below transplant donor controls. Controls showed broader CDR3 length ranges than did the HIV repertoires. Whichever time point was examined, clones expanded before ART dominated the repertoire.

The content of samples before DNA extraction was roughly 0.9-11 million cryopreserved PBMC. Run at survey level, the immunoSEQ assay was version v3.0. Only in-frame clones appear in the TCRdb table, and some are missing; sequencing was by immunoSEQ multiplex PCR. The repertoire holds about 24,000 clones, roughly 94% seen once, with 2% to 2.5% in the top ten. Germline V gives CDR1 LNHDA, CDR2 SQIVND (reference sequence). Trimming took off 5 bases at V and 5 bases at J, with 19 bases between the two ends. The CDR3 has 15 amino acids. The source is a woman between 45 and 65 years old with HIV. The J gene is TRBJ2-7, the V gene TRBV19, with TRBD1 as a possible D gene (5 bases). This material consisted of unsorted PBMCs, taken more than 4.7 years after starting antiretroviral therapy. DNA for the CDR3: TGTGCCAGTAGTCCAGTCAGGGAAGTTCCCGACGAGCAGTACTTC. Translating it yields CASSPVREVPDEQYF.